The 28 T cell receptor beta chains below come from one sample, sequenced in a study of follicular helper T cells after annual influenza vaccination. Time point reported: 2014-2015 season, pre-vaccination. Repertoires were generated with immunoSEQ multiplex PCR, while TCRdb's copy carries only in-frame clones and drops some. The repertoire holds thousands of clones, with roughly 80% as singletons. Here the sequenced sample was CXCR5+ CD38- circulating T follicular helper cells from blood, taken on the day of influenza vaccination. Noted subset: circulating Tfh, non-naive CD4+CXCR5+PD-1+ (ICOS+CD38+ or ICOS-CD38-). These receptors came from an adult who received the influenza vaccine.

A few counts support this clone. This chain uses TRBV2 with TRBJ1-6; weak D call: TRBD1 (6 bases). Germline CDR1 is SNHLY and CDR2 is FYNNEI. V was shortened by 3 bases and J by 7 bases, with 13 bases between the two germline ends. The CDR3 extends over 15 amino acids. CDR3 DNA: TGTGCCAGCAGTGATATCGGGGGGCACAATTCACCCCTCCACTTT. Amino acids: CASSDIGGHNSPLHF.

The V gene is TRBV6-1, the J gene TRBJ2-3, with D possibly matching TRBD2 (7 bases). CDR3 length: 15 amino acids. Trimming pared 3 bases from V and 6 bases from J, leaving 16 bases between. Germline V gene sequence: CDR1 MNHNS, CDR2 SASEGT. CDR3 region: CASSEGGAGTDTQYF. Here the CDR3 DNA reads TGTGCCAGCAGTGAGGGGGGGGCAGGGACGGATACGCAGTATTTT.

A note on this clone: A read error may produce the germline difference seen at one junction end. The chain joins TRBV5-6 to TRBJ2-7, with D possibly TRBD1 on 5 matching bases. This CDR3 is built from 13 residues. Looked up from germline, CDR1 is SGHDT and CDR2 is YYEEEE. This CDR3 is CASTLVDSYEQYF. For the CDR3, the DNA is TGTGCCAGCACCTTGGTAGACAGCTACGAGCAGTACTTC.

The rearrangement joins TRBV6-5 to TRBJ2-7, with TRBD1 matching 7 bases. The length of the CDR3 is 14 residues. J gave up 0 bases and V 2 bases, and 1 base lay outside the gene matches. CDR1 is MNHEY, CDR2 SVGAGI, per germline. The CDR3 reads CASSYGTDSYEQYF. The DNA of the CDR3 is TGTGCCAGCAGTTACGGGACAGACTCCTACGAGCAGTACTTC.

The chain uses TRBV28 and TRBJ1-1, with TRBD1 identical over 8 bases. The CDR3 covers 14 residues. CDR1 MDHEN and CDR2 SYDVKM come from the germline V gene. The V and J ends lost 7 bases and 4 bases, in that order; junction bases with no gene match: 8. CDR3 DNA: TGTGCCAGCACCGTCCAGGGGGCTGGCACTGAAGCTTTCTTT. Its protein is CASTVQGAGTEAFF.

The V gene is TRBV7-2, the J gene TRBJ1-1, with D uncertain. V lost 2 bases, J lost 3 bases, and 7 bases lay in between. Germline-derived CDR1 and CDR2 are SGHTA and FQGNSA. The CDR3 runs to 13 residues. The DNA for the CDR3 is TGTGCCAGCAGCTTAACCCGGGACACTGAAGCTTTCTTT. This sequence encodes CASSLTRDTEAFF.

This sequence joins TRBV29-1 and TRBJ2-7; D possibly matches TRBD1 or TRBD2 (6 bases each). CDR3 length: 14 amino acids. V was shortened by 6 bases and J by 6 bases, with 21 bases between the two germline ends. CDR1 is SQVTM, CDR2 ANQGSEA, per germline. The CDR3 DNA reads TGCAGCGTAAAACAGGGTTTGGGACTGAGCGAGCAGTACTTC. It encodes CSVKQGLGLSEQYF.

The V call is TRBV27, the J call TRBJ2-7; 12 nucleotides align to TRBD2. V lost 4 bases, J lost 3 bases, and 4 bases stayed unmatched. The CDR3 is made up of 15 amino acids. From germline, CDR1 is MNHEY and CDR2 SMNVEV (reference sequence). The CDR3 loop is CASSSLAGGFYEQYF. In nucleotides, the CDR3 is TGTGCCAGCAGTTCTCTAGCGGGGGGGTTCTACGAGCAGTACTTC.

This chain's CDR3 is CASKKQGLNEKLFF. CDR3 sequence (DNA): TGTGCCAGCAAGAAACAGGGGCTCAATGAAAAACTGTTTTTT. The V gene is TRBV27, the J gene TRBJ1-4; 7 positions agree with TRBD1. The CDR3 totals 14 residues. The germline V gene has CDR1 MNHEY and CDR2 SMNVEV (reference sequence). The ends lost 7 bases at V and 5 bases at J; junction bases unmatched: 7.

In its sample, this clone was seen a few times. The chain recombines TRBV23-1 with TRBJ1-2, with TRBD1 as a possible D gene (5 bases). TRBV23-1 is an ORF for which the function is uncertain. This CDR3 contains 12 residues. The V gene lost 3 bases and the J gene lost 8 bases, with 10 bases spanning the gap. CDR3 amino acids: CASSHGGSGYTF. DNA for the CDR3: TGCGCCAGCAGTCATGGGGGGAGCGGCTACACCTTC.

DNA of the CDR3: TGTGCCAGTAGTATTCCGAGACAGGGGGACACTGAAGCTTTCTTT. Its protein is CASSIPRQGDTEAFF. The V call is TRBV19, the J call TRBJ1-1; 9 bases agree with TRBD1. The CDR3 has 15 residues. Germline CDR1 reads LNHDA; CDR2 reads SQIVND (reference sequence). V was pared by 3 bases and J by 3 bases, with 5 bases of the junction left unmatched.

The gene calls are TRBV9 and TRBJ2-3, with D uncertain. V gave up 0 bases and J gave up 2 bases, with 13 bases separating them. This CDR3 comprises 16 residues. The germline gives CDR1 SGDLS, CDR2 YYNGEE. The CDR3 sequence is CASSVGSSWFTDTQYF. DNA for the CDR3: TGTGCCAGCAGCGTAGGAAGCTCATGGTTCACAGATACGCAGTATTTT. Drawing the rest from reference TRBV9 and TRBJ2-3, the complete variable domain is DSGVTQTPKHLITATGQRVTLRCSPRSGDLSVYWYQQSLDQGLQFLIQYYNGEERAKGNILERFSAQQFPDLHSELNLSSLELGDSALYFCASSVGSSWFTDTQYFGPGTRLTVL.

CDR3: CSVVRQLSGVLNEQFF. For the CDR3, the DNA is TGCAGCGTTGTTAGGCAGCTCAGCGGGGTGTTGAATGAGCAGTTCTTC. V gene TRBV29-1 combines with J gene TRBJ2-1; 7 nucleotides align to TRBD2. After removal of 4 bases from V and 7 bases from J, the junction contained 16 bases not matched to a gene. The CDR3 spans 16 residues. Germline-derived CDR1 and CDR2 are SQVTM and ANQGSEA.

The V gene is TRBV4-3, the J gene TRBJ2-4; the match to TRBD1 covers 7 bases. Trimming removed 0 bases from V and 12 bases from J; junction bases left unmatched: 8. From germline, CDR1 is LGHNA and CDR2 YSLEER. The CDR3 consists of 14 residues. CDR3 region: CASSQDPRDRNQYF. Written as DNA, the CDR3 is TGCGCCAGCAGCCAAGACCCCCGGGACAGAAATCAGTACTTC.

This clone was counted a few times. The V call is TRBV9, the J call TRBJ2-5; D may be TRBD2 (5 bases). CDR1 is SGDLS and CDR2 is YYNGEE in the germline V gene. V was clipped by 4 bases and J by 2 bases, with 12 bases between them. The CDR3 has 14 residues. The CDR3 bases are TGTGCCAGCAGCCCCCGGGATCTGCAAGAGACCCAGTACTTC. Amino acid sequence: CASSPRDLQETQYF.

This clone was seen a few times. CDR3 sequence reads: CASSKADRGPYTEAFF. Here the CDR3 DNA reads TGTGCCAGCAGCAAAGCCGACAGGGGGCCGTACACTGAAGCTTTCTTT. This chain joins TRBV21-1 and TRBJ1-1; TRBD1, the table's D call, lacks a check against the DNA. TRBV21-1 is termed a pseudogene. CDR3 length: 16 amino acids.

This chain uses TRBV30 with TRBJ1-4, with a tentative D call TRBD1 (6 bases). This CDR3 region has 11 residues. V was shortened by 3 bases and J by 16 bases, with 15 bases between the two germline ends. CDR1 is GTSNPN, CDR2 SVGIG, per germline (reference sequence). The CDR3 DNA follows: TGTGCCTGGAGCAAGGGGGGTCTTCCGTTTTTT. Its translation is CAWSKGGLPFF.

The chain couples TRBV10-2 to TRBJ1-1; D is perhaps TRBD1 (6 bases). Germline V CDR1 and CDR2: WSHSY, SAAADI. V dropped 10 bases and J dropped 4 bases, with 13 bases sitting between them. The CDR3 totals 12 residues. CDR3 in amino acids: CATALGATEAFF. In DNA, the CDR3 is TGCGCCACTGCGCTGGGGGCCACTGAAGCTTTCTTT.

The rearrangement uses TRBV7-2 and TRBJ1-1, with 8 bases identical to TRBD1. From germline, CDR1 is SGHTA and CDR2 FQGNSA. This CDR3 has 15 residues. Trimming at V came to 7 bases and at J to 0 bases, leaving 7 bases not matched to a gene. CDR3 region: CASTMDRAMNTEAFF. The DNA of the CDR3 is TGTGCCAGCACCATGGACAGGGCCATGAACACTGAAGCTTTCTTT. Based on the CDR3 plus reference TRBV7-2 and TRBJ1-1, the full variable domain is GAGVSQSPSNKVTEKGKDVELRCDPISGHTALYWYRQSLGQGLEFLIYFQGNSAPDKSGLPSDRFSAERTGGSVSTLTIQRTQQEDSAVYLCASTMDRAMNTEAFFGQGTRLTVV.

The chain joins TRBV5-6 to TRBJ2-1, with 11 bases that match TRBD2. The V and J ends lost 1 base and 7 bases, in that order; junction bases with no gene match: 7. The CDR3 has 16 amino acids. CDR1 is SGHDT and CDR2 is YYEEEE in the germline V gene. This CDR3 is CASSLITSGGVNEQFF. In DNA form, the CDR3 reads TGTGCCAGCAGCTTGATAACTAGCGGGGGCGTGAATGAGCAGTTCTTC.

This chain joins TRBV28 and TRBJ2-5; TRBD2 matches 9 bases. The CDR3 has 14 amino acids. Trimming at V came to 6 bases and at J to 1 base, leaving 3 bases not matched to a gene. Germline loops: CDR1 MDHEN, CDR2 SYDVKM. As DNA, the CDR3 is TGTGCCAGCAGGTCTAGCGGGACCCAAGAGACCCAGTACTTC. Translating it yields CASRSSGTQETQYF.

CDR3: CASSPGQGGNEQFF. The CDR3 region has the DNA TGTGCCAGCAGCCCAGGACAGGGTGGGAATGAGCAGTTCTTC. This chain connects TRBV11-3 to TRBJ2-1; 8 bases match TRBD1. The CDR3 loop spans 14 amino acids. Germline values: CDR1 SGHNT, CDR2 YENEEA. V gave up 5 bases and J gave up 7 bases; unmatched junction bases: 7.

This clone was found once. This rearrangement joins TRBV6-5 to TRBJ1-3; 7 bases map to TRBD1. Unmatched junction bases numbered 5, after V lost 6 bases and J lost 0 bases. The V gene's germline CDR1 is MNHEY and CDR2 SVGAGI. The CDR3 is made up of 15 amino acids. The CDR3 region is CASSADRASGNTIYF. The CDR3 DNA follows: TGTGCCAGCAGCGCCGACAGGGCCTCTGGAAACACCATATATTTT.

This chain uses TRBV7-2 with TRBJ2-1; D gene unclear. The CDR3 has 12 amino acids. The ends were cut back, 0 bases at V and 8 bases at J, with 5 bases in the middle. Germline V gene data show CDR1 as SGHTA and CDR2 as FQGNSA. DNA of the CDR3: TGTGCCAGCAGCTTAGCCGGTTATGAGCAGTTCTTC. It encodes CASSLAGYEQFF.

This sequence joins TRBV7-6 and TRBJ2-7; D remains ambiguous. Between the trimmed V and J ends, which lost 5 bases and 3 bases, there was a span of 17 bases. Looked up from germline, CDR1 is SGHVS and CDR2 is FNYEAQ. The CDR3 covers 15 residues. This CDR3 reads CASSPTAVPDYEQYF. DNA of the CDR3: TGTGCCAGCAGCCCGACGGCCGTCCCCGACTACGAGCAGTACTTC.

This clone turned up a few times. V is TRBV27 and J is TRBJ1-1, with TRBD1 matching over 7 bases. J was trimmed by 1 base and V by 6 bases; bases with no gene match: 2. CDR1 and CDR2 from the germline V gene are MNHEY and SMNVEV (reference sequence). The CDR3 extends over 13 amino acids. CDR3 nucleotide sequence: TGTGCCAGCAGGGACAGGCGGAACACTGAAGCTTTCTTT. This gives the protein CASRDRRNTEAFF.

The chain employs TRBV28 and TRBJ2-7, with 11 bases identical to TRBD2. The V gene's germline CDR1 is MDHEN and CDR2 SYDVKM. The CDR3 runs to 14 residues. J gave up 3 bases and V 6 bases, and 4 bases lay outside the gene matches. CDR3 amino acids: CASSGTSGGYEQYF. The CDR3 nucleotides are TGTGCCAGCAGCGGGACTAGCGGCGGCTACGAGCAGTACTTC.

The V gene is TRBV7-3, the J gene TRBJ2-7; 7 bases line up with TRBD2. V lost 1 base to trimming and J lost 2 bases; unmatched junction nucleotides: 2. The CDR3 spans 14 residues. Germline CDR1 is SGHTA and CDR2 is FQGTGA. The CDR3 nucleotides read TGTGCCAGCAGCTTAATGGGGGGGGCCTACGAGCAGTACTTC. Its protein product is CASSLMGGAYEQYF.